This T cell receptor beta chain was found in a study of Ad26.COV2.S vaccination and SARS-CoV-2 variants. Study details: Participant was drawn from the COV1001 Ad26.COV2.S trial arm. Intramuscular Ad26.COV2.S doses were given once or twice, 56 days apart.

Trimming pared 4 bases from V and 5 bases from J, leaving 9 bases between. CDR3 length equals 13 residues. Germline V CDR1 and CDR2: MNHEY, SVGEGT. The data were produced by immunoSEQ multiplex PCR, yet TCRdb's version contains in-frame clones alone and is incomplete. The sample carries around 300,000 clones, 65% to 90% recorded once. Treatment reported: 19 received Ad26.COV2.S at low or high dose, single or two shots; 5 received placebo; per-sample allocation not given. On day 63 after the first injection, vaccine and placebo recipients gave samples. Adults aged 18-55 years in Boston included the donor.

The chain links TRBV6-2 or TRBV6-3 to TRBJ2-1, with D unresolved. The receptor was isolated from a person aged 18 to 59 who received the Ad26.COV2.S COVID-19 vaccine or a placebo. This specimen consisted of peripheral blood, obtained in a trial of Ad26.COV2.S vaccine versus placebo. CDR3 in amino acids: CASSSVLHNEQFF. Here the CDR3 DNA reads TGTGCCAGCAGTTCGGTCCTCCACAATGAGCAGTTCTTC.